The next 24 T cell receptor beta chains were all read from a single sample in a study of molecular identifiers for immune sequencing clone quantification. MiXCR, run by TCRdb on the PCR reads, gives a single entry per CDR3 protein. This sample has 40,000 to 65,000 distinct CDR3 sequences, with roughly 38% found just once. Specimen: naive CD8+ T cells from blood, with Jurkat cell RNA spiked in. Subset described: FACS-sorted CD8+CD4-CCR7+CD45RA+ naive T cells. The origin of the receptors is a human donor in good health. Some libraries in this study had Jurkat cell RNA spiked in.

In nucleotides, the CDR3 is TGTGCCAGCACCCCTACAGGGGGACTACACTACGAGCAGTACTTC. Translation: CASTPTGGLHYEQYF. The rearrangement links TRBV28 to TRBJ2-7; weak D call: TRBD1 (8 bases). This CDR3 is 15 amino acids long. The ends were cut back, 7 bases at V and 3 bases at J, with 19 bases in the middle. Germline CDR1 is MDHEN and CDR2 is SYDVKM.

CDR3: CASSFRVDNEQYF. The CDR3, as DNA: TGTGCCAGCAGTTTCAGGGTGGACAATGAGCAGTACTTC. The rearrangement links TRBV28 to TRBJ2-1, with D possibly matching TRBD1 (5 bases). The J call may not be correct, given that the DNA end is closer to TRBJ2-7. The CDR3 is 13 residues long. The germline V gene encodes CDR1 MDHEN and CDR2 SYDVKM.

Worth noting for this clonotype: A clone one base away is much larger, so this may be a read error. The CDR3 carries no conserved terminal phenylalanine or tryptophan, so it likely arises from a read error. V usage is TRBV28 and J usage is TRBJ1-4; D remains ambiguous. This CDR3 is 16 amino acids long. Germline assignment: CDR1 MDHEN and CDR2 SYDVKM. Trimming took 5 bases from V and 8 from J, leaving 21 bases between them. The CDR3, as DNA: TGTGCCAGCAGTAACCCGGTTAGGCCACTTACGGAAAAACTGTTTCTT. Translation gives CASSNPVRPLTEKLFL.

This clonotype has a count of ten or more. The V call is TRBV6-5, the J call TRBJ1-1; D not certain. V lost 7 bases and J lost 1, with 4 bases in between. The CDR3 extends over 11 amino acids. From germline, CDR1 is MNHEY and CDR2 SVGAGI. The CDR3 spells CASKWNTEAFF. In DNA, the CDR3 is TGTGCCAGCAAATGGAACACTGAAGCTTTCTTT.

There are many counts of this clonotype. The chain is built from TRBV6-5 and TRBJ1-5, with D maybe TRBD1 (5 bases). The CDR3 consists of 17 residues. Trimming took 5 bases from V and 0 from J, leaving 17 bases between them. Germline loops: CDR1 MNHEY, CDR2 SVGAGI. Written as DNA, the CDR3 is TGTGCCAGCAGTCTCAAATTCTGGGGGTATAGCAATCAGCCCCAGCATTTT. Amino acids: CASSLKFWGYSNQPQHF.

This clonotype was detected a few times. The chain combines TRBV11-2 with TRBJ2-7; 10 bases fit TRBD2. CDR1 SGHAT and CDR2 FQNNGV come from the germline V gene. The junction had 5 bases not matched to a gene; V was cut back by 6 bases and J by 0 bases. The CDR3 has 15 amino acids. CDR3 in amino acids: CASRLSGRGSYEQYF. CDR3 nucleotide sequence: TGTGCCAGCAGGCTAAGCGGGAGGGGCTCCTACGAGCAGTACTTC.

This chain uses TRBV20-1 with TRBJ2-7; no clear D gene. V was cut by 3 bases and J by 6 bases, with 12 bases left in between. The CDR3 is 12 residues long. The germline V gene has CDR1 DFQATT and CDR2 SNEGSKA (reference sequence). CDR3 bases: TGCAGTGCTAGGGACCAACGAGCCGAGCAGTACTTC. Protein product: CSARDQRAEQYF.

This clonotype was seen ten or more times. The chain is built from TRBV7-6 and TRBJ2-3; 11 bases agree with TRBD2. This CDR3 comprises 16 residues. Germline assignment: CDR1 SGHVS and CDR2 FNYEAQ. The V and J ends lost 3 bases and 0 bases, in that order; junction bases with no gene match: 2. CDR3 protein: CASSFSSGRSTDTQYF. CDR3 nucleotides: TGTGCCAGCAGCTTCTCTAGCGGGAGGAGCACAGATACGCAGTATTTT.

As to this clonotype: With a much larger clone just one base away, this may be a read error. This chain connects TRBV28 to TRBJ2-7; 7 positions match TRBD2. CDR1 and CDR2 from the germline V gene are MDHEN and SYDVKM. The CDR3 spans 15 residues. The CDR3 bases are TGTGCCAGCAGTTTCGCCCGGGAGGACTCCTACGCGCAGTACTTC. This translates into CASSFAREDSYAQYF.

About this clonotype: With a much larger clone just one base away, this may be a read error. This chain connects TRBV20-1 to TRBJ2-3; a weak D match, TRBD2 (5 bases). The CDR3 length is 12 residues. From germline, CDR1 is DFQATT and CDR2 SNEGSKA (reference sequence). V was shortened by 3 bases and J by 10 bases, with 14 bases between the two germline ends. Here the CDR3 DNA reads TGCAGTGCTAGGGCCGCGGAGGATTCGCAGTATTTT. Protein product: CSARAAEDSQYF.

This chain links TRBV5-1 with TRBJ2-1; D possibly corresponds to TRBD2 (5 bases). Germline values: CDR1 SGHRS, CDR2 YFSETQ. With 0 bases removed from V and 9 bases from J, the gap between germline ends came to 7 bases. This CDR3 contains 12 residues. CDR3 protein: CASSLGEPEQFF. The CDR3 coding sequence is TGCGCCAGCAGCTTGGGGGAGCCTGAGCAGTTCTTC.

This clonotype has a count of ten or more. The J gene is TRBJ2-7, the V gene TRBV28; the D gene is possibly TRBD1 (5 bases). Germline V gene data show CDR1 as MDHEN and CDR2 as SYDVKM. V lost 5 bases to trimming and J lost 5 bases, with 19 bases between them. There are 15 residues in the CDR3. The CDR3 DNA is TGTGCCAGCAGTGCTCATCTAGGGGTCCGGAACGAGCAGTACTTC. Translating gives CASSAHLGVRNEQYF.

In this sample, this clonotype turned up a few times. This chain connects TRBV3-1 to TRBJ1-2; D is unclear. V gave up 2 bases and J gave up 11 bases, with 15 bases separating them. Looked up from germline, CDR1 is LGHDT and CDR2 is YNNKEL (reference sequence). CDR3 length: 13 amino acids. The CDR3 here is CASSQRETNGYTF. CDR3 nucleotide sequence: TGTGCCAGCAGCCAAAGAGAGACGAACGGTTACACCTTC.

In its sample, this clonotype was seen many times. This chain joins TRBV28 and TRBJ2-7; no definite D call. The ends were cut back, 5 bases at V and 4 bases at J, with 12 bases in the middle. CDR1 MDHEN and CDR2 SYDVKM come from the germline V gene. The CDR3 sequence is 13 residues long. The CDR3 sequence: CASSPGRAYEQYF. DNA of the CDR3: TGTGCCAGCAGTCCAGGACGGGCGTACGAGCAGTACTTC.

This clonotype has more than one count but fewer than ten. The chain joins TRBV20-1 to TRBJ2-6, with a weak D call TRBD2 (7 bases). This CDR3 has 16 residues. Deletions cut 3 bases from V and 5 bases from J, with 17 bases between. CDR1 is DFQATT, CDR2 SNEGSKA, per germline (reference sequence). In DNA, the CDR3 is TGCAGTGCTAGTAGAGGGGGGGGGACTCGGGCCAACGTCCTGACTTTC. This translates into CSASRGGGTRANVLTF.

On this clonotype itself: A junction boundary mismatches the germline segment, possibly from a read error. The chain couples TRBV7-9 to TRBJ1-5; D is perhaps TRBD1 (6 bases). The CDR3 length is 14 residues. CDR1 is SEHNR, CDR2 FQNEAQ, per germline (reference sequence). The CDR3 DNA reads TGTGCCAGCAGCCCGACAGGCGGCAATCAGCCCCAGCTTTTT. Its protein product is CASSPTGGNQPQLF.

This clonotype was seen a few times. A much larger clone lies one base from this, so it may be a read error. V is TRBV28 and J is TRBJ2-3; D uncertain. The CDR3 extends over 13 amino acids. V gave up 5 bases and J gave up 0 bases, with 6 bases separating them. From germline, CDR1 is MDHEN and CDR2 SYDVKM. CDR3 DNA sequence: TGTGCCAGCAGTATCCTCAGCACAGATACGCAGTATTTT. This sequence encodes CASSILSTDTQYF.

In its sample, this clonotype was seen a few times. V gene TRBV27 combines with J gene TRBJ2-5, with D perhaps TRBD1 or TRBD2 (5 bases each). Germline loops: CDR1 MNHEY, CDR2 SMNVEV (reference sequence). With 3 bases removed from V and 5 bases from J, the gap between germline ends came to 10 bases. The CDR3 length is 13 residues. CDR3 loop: CASSFYGGETQYF. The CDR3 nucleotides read TGTGCCAGCAGTTTTTATGGGGGTGAGACCCAGTACTTC.

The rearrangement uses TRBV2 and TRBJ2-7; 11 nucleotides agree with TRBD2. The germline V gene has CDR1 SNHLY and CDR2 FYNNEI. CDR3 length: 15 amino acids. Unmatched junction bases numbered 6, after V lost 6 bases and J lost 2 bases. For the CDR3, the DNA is TGTGCCAGCAGGCCGGGGACTAGCGGTGCCTACGAGCAGTACTTC. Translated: CASRPGTSGAYEQYF.

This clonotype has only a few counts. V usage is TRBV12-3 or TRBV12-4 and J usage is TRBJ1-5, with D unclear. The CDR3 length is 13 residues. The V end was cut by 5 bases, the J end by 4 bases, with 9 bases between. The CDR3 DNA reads TGTGCCAGCAGTATCCTTGGGAATCAGCCCCAGCATTTT. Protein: CASSILGNQPQHF.

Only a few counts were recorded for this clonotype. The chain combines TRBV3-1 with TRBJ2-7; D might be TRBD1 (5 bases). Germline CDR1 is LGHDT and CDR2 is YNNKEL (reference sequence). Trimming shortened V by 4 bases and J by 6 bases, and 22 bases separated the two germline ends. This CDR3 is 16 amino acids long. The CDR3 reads CASSRDIFGATLEQYF. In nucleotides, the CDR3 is TGTGCCAGCAGCCGAGATATCTTTGGGGCGACACTCGAGCAGTACTTC.

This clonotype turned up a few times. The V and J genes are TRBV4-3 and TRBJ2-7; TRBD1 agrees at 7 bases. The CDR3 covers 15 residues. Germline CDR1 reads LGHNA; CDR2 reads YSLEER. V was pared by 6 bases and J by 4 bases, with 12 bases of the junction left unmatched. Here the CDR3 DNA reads TGCGCCAGCAGAAAAAGTAGGACAGGTCTTTACGAGCAGTACTTC. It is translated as CASRKSRTGLYEQYF.

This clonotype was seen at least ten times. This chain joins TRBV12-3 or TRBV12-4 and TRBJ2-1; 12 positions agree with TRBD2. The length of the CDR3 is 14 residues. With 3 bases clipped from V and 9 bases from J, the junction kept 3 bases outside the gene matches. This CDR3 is CASSFVLAGGEQFF. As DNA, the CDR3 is TGTGCCAGCAGTTTCGTACTAGCGGGAGGTGAGCAGTTCTTC.

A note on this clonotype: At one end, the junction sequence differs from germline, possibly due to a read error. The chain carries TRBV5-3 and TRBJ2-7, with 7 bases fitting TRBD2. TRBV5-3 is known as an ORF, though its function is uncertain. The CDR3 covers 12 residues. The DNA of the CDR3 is TGTGCCAGCAGCTGGGCGGGGGACGAGCAGTACTTC. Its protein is CASSWAGDEQYF.